This TCR beta chain was retrieved from a study of blood T cell repertoires in COVID-19 (TCRdb year 2020). As for the study more broadly: Samples covering the acute and convalescent phases of COVID-19 were provided by collaborators in the United States, Italy and Spain. The prospective study material was composed of cDNA or gDNA derived from T cells, B-cell-depleted T cells, or PBMCs. Deeply sampled blood TCRbeta repertoires from subjects exposed to, actively infected with, or recovered from COVID-19 were included in the dataset. The repertoires were released in a freely available public database meant as a resource for research on the immune response to SARS-CoV-2. Samples came from the ongoing ImmuneRACE study (first 160 participants) plus 1,254 subjects from 6 global collaborators. Nearly every sample came with metadata listing a de-identified subject ID, COVID-19 status, age in years and sex. Where HLA class I and class II types were available, the types were taken from metadata supplied by the sample provider, not from assay-based typing. Broad study findings and their caveats: How much clinical and demographic metadata was included differed by source and by participant, and the metadata was provided uncurated.

Whole blood was collected in K2EDTA tubes by collaborating institutions according to the institutions' own protocols. For TCRbeta analysis, collaborators shipped samples in one of three forms: frozen whole blood, isolated PBMCs, or DNA extracted from either of those sample types. In regard to this clone: The antigen it binds to is not known. The sample holds no much larger clone one base away, and base qualities are not on file.

The CDR3 covers 15 residues, taking in both the cysteine and the phenylalanine. Just the 45-base CDR3 DNA is kept, in frame starting at base 1. Trimming accounts for 7 bases at V and 9 bases at J, while the number of junction bases matched to no gene is 12. Via the germline V gene, CDR1 is SNHLY and CDR2 FYNNEI. TCRbeta CDR3 regions were amplified from genomic DNA by means of the immunoSEQ Assay, a bias-controlled multiplex PCR. The authors' pipeline ran thus. Within the assay, amplification of reference gene primers was used to estimate how many nucleated cells each sample contained. To quantify the absolute abundance of each unique TCRbeta CDR3 rearrangement, sequence reads were collapsed and filtered. For each sample, productive Simpson clonality was calculated by taking the square root of Simpson's diversity index across productive rearrangements. TCRdb obtained this table from immuneACCESS and retained in-frame rearrangements with V and J assigned. These tables miss some clones; where compared with another copy, unresolved V genes account for less than half of the shortfall, and the remainder is unexplained. For V, J and clone size, that table is used; D and trimming come from the DNA. For this sample there are about 50,000 clones; about 86% appear just once. The ten largest clones take up around 4% of the sample.

Sequenced sample: peripheral blood. This receptor chain uses TRBV2 and TRBJ1-6, with TRBD1 matching 7 junction bases. The clonotype comes from a man at least 80 years old with active COVID-19. The nucleotide sequence is given as TGTGCCAGCACCGAAAGGACAGGAGGAGGTTCACCCCTCCACTTT. This yields the protein CASTERTGGGSPLHF.